This T cell receptor beta chain was recovered during a study of vaccination effects on CD4 cells after COVID-19. Study as a whole: It was a median of 72 days after the second dose that post-vaccine samples were obtained.

The V end lost 0 bases, the J end lost 5 bases, and 4 bases lay between the germline ends. In germline, CDR1 is LNHNV, CDR2 YYDKDF (reference sequence). The CDR3 loop spans 12 amino acids. Assay: immunoSEQ multiplex PCR; the TCRdb copy retains only in-frame clones and omits some. Here the sample spans 25,000 to 35,000 clones, roughly 81% being singletons. Whole-study results and caveats: Clones that were induced by infection or by vaccine showed marked contraction late after vaccination.

Antigen-specific CD4+ T cells expanded by the ViraFEST assay with viral peptide pools were then sequenced. Cells that had been cultured for approximately ten days were the source of isolated CD4+ T cells. Each participant received a vaccine that was either BNT162b2 or mRNA-1273, given as two doses. The vaccine recipients had no prior SARS-CoV-2 infection, with negative nucleocapsid antibodies. Each well held a few million PBMC cultured with 7.5 to 10 ug/ml peptides and roughly 10 IU/ml IL-2. About this clone: The antigen remains unidentified.

Sequencing used CD4+ T cells from PBMCs cultured with HCoV-229E spike peptides, obtained after COVID-19 vaccination. The chain is built from TRBV15 and TRBJ2-5; D not resolved. The TCR sequence derives from a human donor who received a COVID-19 vaccine. In DNA form, the CDR3 reads TGTGCCACCAGCAGAGATGCGGAGACCCAGTACTTC. It encodes CATSRDAETQYF.